A selection of T cell receptor beta chains follows, all from one sample in a study of T cell responses to AZD1222 COVID-19 vaccine. The protocol was immunoSEQ multiplex PCR, while the TCRdb copy is restricted to in-frame clones and leaves out a portion. The sample lists about 150,000 clones; around 88% were seen once. The source was peripheral blood, collected on day 0 of AZD1222 vaccination. The receptors here all came from an adult in good health. Both conserved end residues are part of each CDR3. D genes are given only for firm matches. Size values are once, few and many counts, or a class for expanded clones, and some rows have none.

V gene	J gene	D gene	clone size	CDR3 protein	CDR3 DNA
TRBV14	TRBJ1-4	NA	NA	CASSRTGEKLFF	TGTGCCAGCAGCCGAACAGGCGAAAAACTGTTTTTT
TRBV11-2	TRBJ1-2	NA	NA	CASSRAQVNYGYTF	TGTGCCAGCAGCCGCGCGCAGGTTAACTATGGCTACACCTTC
TRBV7-9	TRBJ1-2	NA	NA	CASRGGGYTF	TGTGCCAGCCGTGGGGGTGGCTACACCTTC
TRBV5-6	TRBJ1-4	NA	NA	CASSSRDLNEKLFF	TGTGCCAGCAGCTCCCGGGACCTTAATGAAAAACTGTTTTTT
TRBV11-2	TRBJ1-5	NA	NA	CASSLGAGQPQHF	TGTGCCAGCAGCTTAGGGGCAGGCCAGCCCCAGCATTTT
TRBV28	TRBJ2-3	NA	NA	CASSLWVGQGGGTDTQYF	TGTGCCAGCAGTCTATGGGTTGGGCAGGGAGGAGGGACAGATACGCAGTATTTT
TRBV18	TRBJ1-2	TRBD1	NA	CASSPLRQGFSYGYTF	TGTGCCAGCTCACCCCTCCGACAGGGATTCAGCTATGGCTACACCTTC
TRBV5-1	TRBJ1-1	NA	NA	CASRPAPGNAEAFF	TGCGCCAGCAGACCCGCCCCGGGCAACGCTGAAGCTTTCTTT
TRBV18	TRBJ1-1	NA	NA	CASSPLAGNTEAFF	TGTGCCAGCTCACCACTGGCAGGGAACACTGAAGCTTTCTTT
TRBV6-4	TRBJ2-7	NA	NA	CASSDPRRGTGPYEQYF	TGTGCCAGCAGTGACCCCAGGAGGGGGACTGGACCCTACGAGCAGTACTTC
TRBV6-6	TRBJ2-7	TRBD1	NA	CASRPDPGTGIGRQYF	TGTGCCAGCAGACCCGACCCCGGGACAGGGATCGGGCGGCAGTACTTC
TRBV12-3/TRBV12-4	TRBJ1-2	NA	NA	CASSLFAEGGYTF	TGTGCCAGCAGTTTATTCGCGGAGGGCGGCTACACCTTC
TRBV5-1	TRBJ1-1	NA	NA	CASSLRQGRVTEAFF	TGCGCCAGCAGCTTGCGTCAGGGCCGGGTCACTGAAGCTTTCTTT
TRBV7-2	TRBJ2-3	TRBD1	NA	CASSLVGQGIDTQYF	TGTGCCAGCAGCTTAGTGGGACAGGGGATAGATACGCAGTATTTT
TRBV6-5	TRBJ1-2	NA	NA	CASSRYKGAISGYTF	TGTGCCAGCAGTCGCTACAAAGGTGCCATTAGTGGCTACACCTTC
TRBV27	TRBJ2-7	TRBD1	NA	CASTDLTGGSYEQYF	TGTGCCAGTACCGACCTAACAGGGGGTTCCTACGAGCAGTACTTC
TRBV15	TRBJ1-1	NA	NA	CATRITGLATEAFF	TGTGCCACGAGAATAACAGGGTTGGCCACTGAAGCTTTCTTT
TRBV18	TRBJ1-1	NA	NA	CASSHDPNTEAFF	TGTGCCAGCTCACACGACCCGAACACTGAAGCTTTCTTT
TRBV5-6	TRBJ1-3	TRBD1	few	CASSSAGTGTFSGNTIYF	TGTGCCAGCAGCTCGGCCGGGACAGGGACTTTCTCTGGAAACACCATATATTTT
TRBV5-1	TRBJ1-5	TRBD1	NA	CASSLSGGPNQPQHF	TGCGCCAGCAGCTTATCAGGGGGCCCCAATCAGCCCCAGCATTTT
TRBV7-3	TRBJ1-1	NA	NA	CASSIGGQGAEAFF	TGTGCCAGCAGCATTGGGGGGCAGGGCGCTGAAGCTTTCTTT
TRBV24-1	TRBJ2-1	TRBD2	once	CATSDSGGGASEQFF	TGTGCCACCAGTGATTCCGGCGGGGGGGCCAGTGAGCAGTTCTTC
TRBV7-2	TRBJ1-4	NA	NA	CASSLAGQLNEKLFF	TGTGCCAGCAGCTTAGCCGGGCAGTTGAATGAAAAACTGTTTTTT
TRBV24-1	TRBJ1-6	NA	NA	CATSDRGLYNSPLHF	TGTGCCACCAGTGACCGAGGACTCTATAATTCACCCCTCCACTTT
TRBV5-1	TRBJ1-1	TRBD1	NA	CASSATTGYTEAFF	TGCGCCAGCAGCGCGACGACAGGGTACACTGAAGCTTTCTTT
TRBV7-2	TRBJ1-6	NA	NA	CASSPQRGGHNSPLHF	TGTGCCAGCAGCCCGCAAAGAGGGGGACATAATTCACCCCTCCACTTT
TRBV2	TRBJ2-5	NA	NA	CASSGPSGTPDWETQYF	TGTGCCAGCAGCGGCCCCTCCGGGACCCCTGACTGGGAGACCCAGTACTTC
TRBV3-1/TRBV3-2	TRBJ1-1	NA	NA	CASSPTGRGTEAFF	TGTGCCAGCAGCCCGACGGGGAGGGGAACTGAAGCTTTCTTT
TRBV6-4	TRBJ2-7	TRBD2	NA	CASSQASGNYEQYF	TGTGCCAGCAGTCAGGCTAGCGGCAACTACGAGCAGTACTTC
TRBV29-1	TRBJ1-2	NA	NA	CSVEDASTNYGYTF	TGCAGCGTTGAAGACGCCAGCACAAACTATGGCTACACCTTC
TRBV7-2	TRBJ2-7	NA	NA	CASSLDGSSYEQYF	TGTGCCAGCAGCTTAGACGGCAGTTCCTACGAGCAGTACTTC
TRBV18	TRBJ1-1	NA	NA	CASSSISGPANTEAFF	TGTGCCAGCTCGTCGATTTCCGGGCCCGCGAACACTGAAGCTTTCTTT
TRBV9	TRBJ2-4	NA	NA	CASSQGLAKNIQYF	TGTGCCAGCAGCCAGGGGCTTGCCAAAAACATTCAGTACTTC
TRBV2	TRBJ1-3	NA	NA	CASSSGRGNTIYF	TGTGCCAGCTCGAGCGGTCGGGGAAACACCATATATTTT
TRBV7-3	TRBJ2-1	NA	NA	CASSFSHNEQFF	TGTGCCAGCAGCTTCTCCCACAATGAGCAGTTCTTC
TRBV5-8	TRBJ2-1	NA	NA	CASSAIEGEQFF	TGTGCCAGCAGCGCGATAGAGGGTGAGCAGTTCTTC
TRBV7-8	TRBJ1-2	NA	NA	CASSVTAGEYGYTF	TGTGCCAGCAGCGTAACGGCAGGAGAGTATGGCTACACCTTC
TRBV11-2	TRBJ1-1	NA	few	CASSKGPGRTLGPEAFF	TGTGCCAGCAGCAAAGGGCCGGGACGTACCCTAGGCCCTGAAGCTTTCTTT
TRBV28	TRBJ2-2	NA	once	CASSLFRRAAGELFF	TGTGCCAGCAGTTTATTCCGCAGGGCCGCCGGGGAGCTGTTTTTT
TRBV7-2	TRBJ1-1	NA	NA	CASSYEFTEAFF	TGTGCCAGCAGCTATGAGTTCACTGAAGCTTTCTTT
TRBV11-2	TRBJ1-1	NA	NA	CASSIRTENTEAFF	TGTGCCAGCAGCATACGGACAGAAAACACTGAAGCTTTCTTT
TRBV28	TRBJ2-2	NA	NA	CASTVTRGRNTGELFF	TGTGCCAGCACTGTTACCCGGGGCCGGAACACCGGGGAGCTGTTTTTT
TRBV9	TRBJ2-7	TRBD2	NA	CASSVGGSGGPAYEQYF	TGTGCCAGCAGCGTAGGGGGTAGCGGGGGACCCGCCTACGAGCAGTACTTC
TRBV10-3	TRBJ1-2	NA	NA	CAISEGNYGYTF	TGTGCCATCAGTGAGGGCAACTATGGCTACACCTTC
TRBV5-1	TRBJ2-1	TRBD2	NA	CASSWSTSGAYEQFF	TGCGCCAGCAGCTGGTCGACTAGCGGGGCATATGAGCAGTTCTTC